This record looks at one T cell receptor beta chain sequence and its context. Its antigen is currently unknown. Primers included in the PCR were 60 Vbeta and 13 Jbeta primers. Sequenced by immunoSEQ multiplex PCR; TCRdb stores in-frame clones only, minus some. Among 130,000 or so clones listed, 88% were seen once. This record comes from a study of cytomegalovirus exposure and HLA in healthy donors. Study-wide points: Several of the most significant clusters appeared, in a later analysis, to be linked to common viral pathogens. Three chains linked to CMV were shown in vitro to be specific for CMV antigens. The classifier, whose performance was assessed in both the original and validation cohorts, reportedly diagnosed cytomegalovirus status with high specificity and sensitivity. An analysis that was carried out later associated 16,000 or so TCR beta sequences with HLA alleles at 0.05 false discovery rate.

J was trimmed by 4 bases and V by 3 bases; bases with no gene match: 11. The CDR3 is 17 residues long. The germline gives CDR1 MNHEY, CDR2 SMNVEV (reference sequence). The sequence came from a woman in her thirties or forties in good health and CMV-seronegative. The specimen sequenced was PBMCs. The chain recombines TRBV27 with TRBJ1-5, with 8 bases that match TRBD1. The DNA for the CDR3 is TGTGCCAGCAGTTTCCTCCCGACAGGGGAGGGAAATCAGCCCCAGCATTTT. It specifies CASSFLPTGEGNQPQHF.